This T cell receptor (beta chain) was identified in a study of identical twins. Study-wide results and limits: Its conclusions, products of cross-sectional statistical analysis, did not come from following the same donors.

As concerns this clonotype: Antigen unknown.

Template switching added a universal primer site; cDNA carried unique molecular identifiers. TCRdb reprocessed the 5' RACE reads with MiXCR, giving one entry per CDR3 protein. The top ten clones hold less than 12% of a sample with 240,000 or so distinct CDR3 sequences, about 10% of them seen once. Germline CDR1 is MDHEN and CDR2 is SYDVKM. The CDR3 sequence is 16 residues long. After removal of 5 bases from V and 0 bases from J, the junction contained 7 bases not matched to a gene. Material for sequencing was memory T cells sorted from blood. This receptor was taken from a man between 50 and 59 years old in good health. The chain has TRBV28 and TRBJ1-2; 9 nucleotides align to TRBD1. CDR3 nucleotide sequence: TGTGCCAGCAGTCCGACAGGGGGATTACCTAACTATGGCTACACCTTC. It specifies CASSPTGGLPNYGYTF.